This T cell receptor (beta chain) was identified in a study of radiotherapy plus CTLA-4 blockade in lung cancer (dated by TCRdb to 2017 to 2018). With respect to the entire study: Among enrolled patients, approximately 17% had an objective response and approximately 30% reached disease control. Overall study results and their limits: After treatment with radiotherapy and ipilimumab, TCR clones that came from tumors expanded in the peripheral blood. The strongest predictors of response, as reported, were early dynamic changes in blood T cell clones along with a rise in serum interferon-beta after radiation.

The library came from the immunoSEQ multiplex PCR assay. In its TCRdb copy, this immuneACCESS table keeps in-frame sequences only and misses some clones. Where compared with another copy, unresolved V genes explain less than half of these, and the others have no known cause. The sample data list 100,000 to 150,000 clones, and approximately 90% of these were observed just once. The top ten clones comprise roughly 6.9% of the sample. V loses 6 bases at its end and J loses 6 bases; junction bases beyond the gene matches: 7. Counted from cysteine to phenylalanine, this CDR3 has 14 amino acids. Only the CDR3 DNA stays, 42 bases, in frame from base 1. The germline V gene supplies CDR1 MNHNS and CDR2 SASEGT. In this study, focal radiation therapy paired with CTLA-4 blockade (ipilimumab) was tested in patients who had chemo-refractory metastatic non-small-cell lung cancer. This clone appeared a few times. Which antigen it targets is not known. The input lacks base qualities; no much larger clone sits a single base away.

The source material was peripheral blood, sampled from a patient treated with radiotherapy plus ipilimumab. The source is a human donor with non-small cell lung cancer that progressed on radiotherapy plus ipilimumab. This sequence uses TRBV6-1 and TRBJ1-2; a stretch of 10 junction bases matches TRBD1. In nucleotide form, the sequence is TGTGCCAGCAGCCATGGACAGGGGGATAATGGCTACACCTTC. The resulting protein is CASSHGQGDNGYTF.